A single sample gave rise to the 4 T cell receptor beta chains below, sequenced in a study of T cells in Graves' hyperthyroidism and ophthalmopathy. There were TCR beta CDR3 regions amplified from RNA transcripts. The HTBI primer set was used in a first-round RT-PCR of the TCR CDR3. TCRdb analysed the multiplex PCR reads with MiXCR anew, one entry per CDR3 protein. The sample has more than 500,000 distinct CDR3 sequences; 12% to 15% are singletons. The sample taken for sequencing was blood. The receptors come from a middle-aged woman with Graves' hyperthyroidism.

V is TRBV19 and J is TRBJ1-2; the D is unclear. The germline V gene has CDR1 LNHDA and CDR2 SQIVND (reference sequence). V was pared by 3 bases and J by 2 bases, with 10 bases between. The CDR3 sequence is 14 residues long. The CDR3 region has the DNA TGTGCCAGTAGTATGAGGACGGTGAACTATGGCTACACCTTC. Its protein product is CASSMRTVNYGYTF.

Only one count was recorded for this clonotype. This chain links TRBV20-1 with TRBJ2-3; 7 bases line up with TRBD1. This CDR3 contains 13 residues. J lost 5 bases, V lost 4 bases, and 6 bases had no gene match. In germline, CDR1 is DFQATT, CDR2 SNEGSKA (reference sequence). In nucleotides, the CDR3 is TGCAGTGCTACCCACAGGGGAGTAGATACGCAGTATTTT. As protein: CSATHRGVDTQYF.

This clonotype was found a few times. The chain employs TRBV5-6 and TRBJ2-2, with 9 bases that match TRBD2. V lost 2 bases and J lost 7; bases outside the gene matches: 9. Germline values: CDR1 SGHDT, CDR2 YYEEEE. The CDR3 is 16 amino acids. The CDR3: CASSLIEREVVGELFF. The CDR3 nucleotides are TGTGCCAGCAGCTTAATCGAGCGGGAGGTCGTCGGGGAGCTGTTTTTT.

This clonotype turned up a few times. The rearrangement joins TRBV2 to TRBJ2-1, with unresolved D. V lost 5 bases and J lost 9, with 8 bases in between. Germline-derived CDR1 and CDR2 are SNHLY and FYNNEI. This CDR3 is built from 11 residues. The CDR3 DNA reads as TGTGCCAGCAGTAGACAAATTGAGCAGTTCTTC. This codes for CASSRQIEQFF.